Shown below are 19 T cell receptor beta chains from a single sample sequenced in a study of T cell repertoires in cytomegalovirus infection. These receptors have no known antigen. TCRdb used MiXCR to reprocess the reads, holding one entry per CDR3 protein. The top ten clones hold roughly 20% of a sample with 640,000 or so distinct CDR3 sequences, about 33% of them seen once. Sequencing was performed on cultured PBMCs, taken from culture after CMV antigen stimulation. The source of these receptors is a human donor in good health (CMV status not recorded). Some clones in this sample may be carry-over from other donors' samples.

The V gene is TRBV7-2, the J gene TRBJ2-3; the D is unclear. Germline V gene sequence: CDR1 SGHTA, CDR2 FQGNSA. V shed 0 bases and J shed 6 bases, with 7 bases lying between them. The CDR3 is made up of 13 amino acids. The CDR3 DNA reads TGTGCCAGCAGCTTAGCCCATGGGGATACGCAGTATTTT. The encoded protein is CASSLAHGDTQYF.

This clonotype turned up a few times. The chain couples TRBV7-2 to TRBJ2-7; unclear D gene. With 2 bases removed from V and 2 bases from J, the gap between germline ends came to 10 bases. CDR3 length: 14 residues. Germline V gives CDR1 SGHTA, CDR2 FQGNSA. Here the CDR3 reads CASSLPGRTYEQYF. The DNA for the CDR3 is TGTGCCAGCAGCTTACCGGGCCGCACCTACGAGCAGTACTTC. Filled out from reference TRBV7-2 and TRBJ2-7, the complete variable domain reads GAGVSQSPSNKVTEKGKDVELRCDPISGHTALYWYRQSLGQGLEFLIYFQGNSAPDKSGLPSDRFSAERTGGSVSTLTIQRTQQEDSAVYLCASSLPGRTYEQYFGPGTRLTVT.

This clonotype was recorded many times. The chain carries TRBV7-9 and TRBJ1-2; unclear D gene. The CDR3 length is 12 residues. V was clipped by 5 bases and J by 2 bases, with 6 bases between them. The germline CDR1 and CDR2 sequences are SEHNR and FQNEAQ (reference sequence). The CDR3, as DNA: TGTGCCAGCAGCCGAGAAAACTATGGCTACACCTTC. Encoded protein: CASSRENYGYTF.

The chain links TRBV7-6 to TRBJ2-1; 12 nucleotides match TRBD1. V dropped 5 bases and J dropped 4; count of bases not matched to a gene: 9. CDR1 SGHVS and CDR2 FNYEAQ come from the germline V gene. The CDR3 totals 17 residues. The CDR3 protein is CASSRWGQGASYNEQFF. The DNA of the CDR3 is TGTGCCAGCAGCCGATGGGGACAGGGGGCGTCGTACAATGAGCAGTTCTTC.

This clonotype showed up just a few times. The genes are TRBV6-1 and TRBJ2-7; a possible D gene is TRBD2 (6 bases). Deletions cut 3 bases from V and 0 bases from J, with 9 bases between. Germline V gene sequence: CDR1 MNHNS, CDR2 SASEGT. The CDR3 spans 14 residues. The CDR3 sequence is CASSDRDFSYEQYF. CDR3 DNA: TGTGCCAGCAGTGACCGGGACTTCTCCTACGAGCAGTACTTC.

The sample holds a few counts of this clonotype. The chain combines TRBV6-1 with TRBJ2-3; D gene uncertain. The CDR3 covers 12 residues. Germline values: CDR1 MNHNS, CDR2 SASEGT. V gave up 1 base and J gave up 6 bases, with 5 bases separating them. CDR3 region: CASSEVGDTQYF. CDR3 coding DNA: TGTGCCAGCAGTGAAGTAGGGGATACGCAGTATTTT.

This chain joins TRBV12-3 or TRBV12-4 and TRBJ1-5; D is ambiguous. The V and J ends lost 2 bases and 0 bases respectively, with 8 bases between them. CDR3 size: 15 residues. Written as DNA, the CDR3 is TGTGCCAGCAGTTTACACAGATATAGCAATCAGCCCCAGCATTTT. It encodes CASSLHRYSNQPQHF.

The CDR3 sequence: CASNSLAGTENNMNTEAFF. The CDR3 region has the DNA TGTGCCAGCAATTCCCTCGCAGGGACAGAGAATAACATGAACACTGAAGCTTTCTTT. The chain couples TRBV6-2 or TRBV6-3 to TRBJ1-1; 7 bases map to TRBD1. This CDR3 is 19 amino acids long. Trimming at V came to 7 bases and at J to 0 bases, leaving 20 bases not matched to a gene. Germline V gives CDR1 MNHEY, CDR2 SVGEGT.

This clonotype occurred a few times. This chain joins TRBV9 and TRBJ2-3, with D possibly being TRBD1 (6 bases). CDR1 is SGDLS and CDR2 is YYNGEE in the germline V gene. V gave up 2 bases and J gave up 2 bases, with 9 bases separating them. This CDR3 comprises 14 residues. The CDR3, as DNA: TGTGCCAGCAGCGTTCAGGGGTTCACAGATACGCAGTATTTT. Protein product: CASSVQGFTDTQYF.

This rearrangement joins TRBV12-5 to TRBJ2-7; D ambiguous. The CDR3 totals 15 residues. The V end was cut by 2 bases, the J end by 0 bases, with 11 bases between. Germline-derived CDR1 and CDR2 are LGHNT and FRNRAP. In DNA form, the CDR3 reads TGTGCTAGTGGTTTGAACCCGAGAAGCTCCTACGAGCAGTACTTC. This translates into CASGLNPRSSYEQYF.

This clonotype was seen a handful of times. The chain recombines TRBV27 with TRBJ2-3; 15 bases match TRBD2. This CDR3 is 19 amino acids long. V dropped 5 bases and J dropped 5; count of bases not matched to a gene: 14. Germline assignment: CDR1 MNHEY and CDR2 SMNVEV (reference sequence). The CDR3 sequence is CASSKRTSGGGGRGDTQYF. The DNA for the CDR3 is TGTGCCAGCAGTAAAAGGACTAGCGGGGGGGGGGGAAGAGGAGATACGCAGTATTTT.

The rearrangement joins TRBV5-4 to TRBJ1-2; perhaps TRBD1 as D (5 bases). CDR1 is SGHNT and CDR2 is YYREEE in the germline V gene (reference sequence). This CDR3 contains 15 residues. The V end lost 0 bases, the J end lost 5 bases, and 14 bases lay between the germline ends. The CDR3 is CASSLVSGGGYGYTF. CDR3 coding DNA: TGTGCCAGCAGCTTGGTTTCAGGCGGGGGTTATGGCTACACCTTC. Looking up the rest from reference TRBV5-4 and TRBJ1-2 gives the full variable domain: ETGVTQSPTHLIKTRGQQVTLRCSSQSGHNTVSWYQQALGQGPQFIFQYYREEENGRGNFPPRFSGLQFPNYSSELNVNALELDDSALYLCASSLVSGGGYGYTFGSGTRLTVV.

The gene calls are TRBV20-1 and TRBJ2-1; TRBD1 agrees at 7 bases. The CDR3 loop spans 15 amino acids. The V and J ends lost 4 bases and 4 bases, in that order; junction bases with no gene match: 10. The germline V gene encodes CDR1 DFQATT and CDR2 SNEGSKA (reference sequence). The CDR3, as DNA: TGCAGTGCTATCGCTGGGACAGATCCTTACAATGAGCAGTTCTTC. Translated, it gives CSAIAGTDPYNEQFF.

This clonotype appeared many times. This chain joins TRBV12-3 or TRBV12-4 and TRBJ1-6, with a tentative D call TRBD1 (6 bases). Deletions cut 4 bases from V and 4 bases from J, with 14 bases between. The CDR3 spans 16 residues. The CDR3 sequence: CASSSGGSVYNSPLHF. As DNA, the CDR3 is TGTGCCAGCAGTTCCGGGGGCAGTGTTTATAATTCACCCCTCCACTTT.

This CDR3 reads CASSQVGGDTGELFF. CDR3 DNA: TGTGCCAGCAGCCAGGTCGGGGGAGACACCGGGGAGCTGTTTTTT. The chain joins TRBV7-9 to TRBJ2-2, with D possibly TRBD2 on 6 matching bases. Germline V gene data show CDR1 as SEHNR and CDR2 as FQNEAQ (reference sequence). CDR3 length: 15 amino acids. The V end was cut by 5 bases, the J end by 3 bases, with 13 bases between.

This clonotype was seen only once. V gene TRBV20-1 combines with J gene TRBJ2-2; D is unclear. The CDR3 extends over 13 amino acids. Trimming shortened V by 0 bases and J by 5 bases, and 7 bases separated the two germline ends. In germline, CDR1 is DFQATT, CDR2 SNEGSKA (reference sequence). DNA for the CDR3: TGCAGTGCTAGAGATACGGCTACCGGGGAGCTGTTTTTT. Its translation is CSARDTATGELFF.

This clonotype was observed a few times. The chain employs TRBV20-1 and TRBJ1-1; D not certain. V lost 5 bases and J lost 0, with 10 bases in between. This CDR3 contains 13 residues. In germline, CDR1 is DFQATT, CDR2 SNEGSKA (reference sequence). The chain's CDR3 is CSAHDGLNTEAFF. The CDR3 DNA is TGCAGTGCTCACGACGGACTGAACACTGAAGCTTTCTTT.

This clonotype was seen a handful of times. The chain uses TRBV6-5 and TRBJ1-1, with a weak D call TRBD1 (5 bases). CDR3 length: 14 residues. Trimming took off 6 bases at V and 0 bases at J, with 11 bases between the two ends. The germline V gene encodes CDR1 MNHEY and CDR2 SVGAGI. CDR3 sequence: CASSRRGMNTEAFF. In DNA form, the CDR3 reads TGTGCCAGCAGCCGAAGGGGCATGAACACTGAAGCTTTCTTT.

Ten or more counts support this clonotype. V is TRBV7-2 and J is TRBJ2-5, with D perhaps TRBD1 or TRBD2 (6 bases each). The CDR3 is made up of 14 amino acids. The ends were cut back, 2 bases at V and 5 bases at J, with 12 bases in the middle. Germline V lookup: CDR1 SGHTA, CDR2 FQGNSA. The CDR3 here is CASSLLGGRETQYF. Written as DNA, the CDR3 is TGTGCCAGCAGCTTATTGGGGGGCCGCGAGACCCAGTACTTC.